This is a list of T cell receptor beta chains from one sample in a study of T cell changes during pregnancy in multiple sclerosis. TCRdb's table, derived via immunoSEQ multiplex PCR, lists solely in-frame clones and lacks some. The table records 20,000 or so clones, 87% of them present only once. The specimen was CD8+ T cells from peripheral blood mononuclear cells, collected in the third trimester of pregnancy. These receptors all stem from a female donor in good health, enrolled as a control in a pregnancy study. Both conserved end residues are part of each CDR3. D genes are given only for firm matches. Size is omitted from some rows. Given values are once, few, many or a class for expanded clones.

d_gene: -
j_gene: TRBJ2-5
v_gene: TRBV9
abundance: -
CDR3aa: CASSVGGSIGETQYF
CDR3nt: TGTGCCAGCAGCGTTGGAGGGAGTATCGGAGAGACCCAGTACTTC

d_gene: -
j_gene: TRBJ1-2
v_gene: TRBV4-1
abundance: -
CDR3aa: CASSQGGGVNYGYTF
CDR3nt: TGCGCCAGCAGCCAAGGCGGAGGGGTAAACTATGGCTACACCTTC

d_gene: TRBD2
j_gene: TRBJ2-3
v_gene: TRBV10-3
abundance: -
CDR3aa: CAISDIEGLVVDTQYF
CDR3nt: TGTGCCATCAGTGATATTGAAGGACTAGTGGTGGATACGCAGTATTTT

d_gene: TRBD2
j_gene: TRBJ2-3
v_gene: TRBV4-1
abundance: once
CDR3aa: CASSSGLAGTDTQYF
CDR3nt: TGCGCCAGCAGCTCGGGACTAGCGGGCACAGATACGCAGTATTTT

d_gene: -
j_gene: TRBJ2-2
v_gene: TRBV12-5
abundance: -
CDR3aa: CASGSSSGELFF
CDR3nt: TGTGCTAGTGGTTCGTCGTCCGGGGAGCTGTTTTTT

d_gene: -
j_gene: TRBJ1-2
v_gene: TRBV29-1
abundance: -
CDR3aa: CSVEGGEGYGYTF
CDR3nt: TGCAGCGTTGAAGGGGGCGAAGGCTATGGCTACACCTTC

d_gene: -
j_gene: TRBJ2-1
v_gene: TRBV28
abundance: -
CDR3aa: CASTRRGSSYNEQFF
CDR3nt: TGTGCCAGCACCCGGAGAGGGAGCTCCTACAATGAGCAGTTCTTC

d_gene: TRBD1
j_gene: TRBJ1-2
v_gene: TRBV19
abundance: -
CDR3aa: CASTQWTGTHNYGYTF
CDR3nt: TGTGCCAGTACCCAATGGACAGGGACTCATAACTATGGCTACACCTTC

d_gene: -
j_gene: TRBJ1-3
v_gene: TRBV2
abundance: -
CDR3aa: CASSDGEGSGNTIYF
CDR3nt: TGTGCCAGCAGTGACGGGGAAGGCTCTGGAAACACCATATATTTT

d_gene: TRBD1
j_gene: TRBJ2-7
v_gene: TRBV7-9
abundance: once
CDR3aa: CASSQDRGHEQYF
CDR3nt: TGTGCCAGCAGCCAAGACAGGGGTCACGAGCAGTACTTC

d_gene: TRBD1
j_gene: TRBJ1-5
v_gene: TRBV5-1
abundance: -
CDR3aa: CASSLGGGNQPQHF
CDR3nt: TGCGCCAGCAGCTTAGGGGGCGGCAATCAGCCCCAGCATTTT

d_gene: TRBD2
j_gene: TRBJ2-3
v_gene: TRBV6-4
abundance: once
CDR3aa: CASSESGGATDTQYF
CDR3nt: TGTGCCAGCAGTGAAAGCGGGGGGGCCACAGATACGCAGTATTTT

d_gene: -
j_gene: TRBJ2-7
v_gene: TRBV7-2
abundance: -
CDR3aa: CASSREDRTAYEQYF
CDR3nt: TGTGCCAGCAGCCGAGAGGACAGAACCGCCTACGAGCAGTACTTC

d_gene: -
j_gene: TRBJ1-5
v_gene: TRBV7-4
abundance: -
CDR3aa: CASSLAPGLVAQHF
CDR3nt: TGTGCCAGCAGCTTAGCGCCAGGTCTGGTGGCCCAGCATTTT

d_gene: -
j_gene: TRBJ2-7
v_gene: TRBV10-3
abundance: -
CDR3aa: CAQRSYEQYF
CDR3nt: TGTGCGCAACGCAGCTACGAGCAGTACTTC

d_gene: TRBD1
j_gene: TRBJ1-6
v_gene: TRBV7-9
abundance: few
CDR3aa: CASSRTTGVNSPLHF
CDR3nt: TGTGCCAGCAGCCGGACTACAGGGGTTAATTCACCCCTCCACTTT

d_gene: -
j_gene: TRBJ2-3
v_gene: TRBV7-8
abundance: -
CDR3aa: CASSSQTDTQYF
CDR3nt: TGTGCCAGCAGCTCCCAAACAGATACGCAGTATTTT

d_gene: -
j_gene: TRBJ1-2
v_gene: TRBV10-3
abundance: once
CDR3aa: CAISLGAGVGNYGYTF
CDR3nt: TGTGCCATCAGTTTGGGAGCGGGGGTCGGTAACTATGGCTACACCTTC

d_gene: TRBD1
j_gene: TRBJ1-5
v_gene: TRBV28
abundance: -
CDR3aa: CASSFGRGPSNQPQHF
CDR3nt: TGTGCCAGCAGTTTTGGAAGGGGGCCCAGCAATCAGCCCCAGCATTTT

d_gene: TRBD1
j_gene: TRBJ1-1
v_gene: TRBV5-1
abundance: -
CDR3aa: CASSSMPGTGVNTEAFF
CDR3nt: TGCGCCAGCAGCTCCATGCCCGGGACAGGGGTGAACACTGAAGCTTTCTTT

d_gene: TRBD1
j_gene: TRBJ2-1
v_gene: TRBV6-4
abundance: -
CDR3aa: CASSVTGIGPYNEQFF
CDR3nt: TGTGCCAGCAGTGTGACAGGGATAGGTCCCTACAATGAGCAGTTCTTC

d_gene: TRBD2
j_gene: TRBJ2-1
v_gene: TRBV9
abundance: -
CDR3aa: CASSVRLAGERDNEQFF
CDR3nt: TGTGCCAGCAGCGTCCGACTAGCGGGAGAGAGGGACAATGAGCAGTTCTTC

d_gene: TRBD2
j_gene: TRBJ2-3
v_gene: TRBV10-2
abundance: -
CDR3aa: CASSGSIAGGEDTQYF
CDR3nt: TGCGCCAGCAGTGGGAGTATAGCGGGGGGTGAAGATACGCAGTATTTT

d_gene: -
j_gene: TRBJ2-1
v_gene: TRBV28
abundance: few
CDR3aa: CASSFLRSNEQFF
CDR3nt: TGTGCCAGCAGTTTCCTGAGGAGCAATGAGCAGTTCTTC

d_gene: -
j_gene: TRBJ1-3
v_gene: TRBV5-1
abundance: -
CDR3aa: CASSLGAGSSGNTIYF
CDR3nt: TGCGCCAGCAGCTTGGGGGCCGGCAGCTCTGGAAACACCATATATTTT

d_gene: TRBD1
j_gene: TRBJ2-7
v_gene: TRBV30
abundance: -
CDR3aa: CAWSNDRGTYEQYF
CDR3nt: TGTGCCTGGAGTAATGACAGGGGGACCTACGAGCAGTACTTC

d_gene: -
j_gene: TRBJ1-2
v_gene: TRBV11-2
abundance: -
CDR3aa: CASSLDGGRHYGYTF
CDR3nt: TGTGCCAGCAGCTTAGACGGGGGGCGCCACTATGGCTACACCTTC

d_gene: -
j_gene: TRBJ1-3
v_gene: TRBV28
abundance: -
CDR3aa: CASSHTTDLSGNTIYF
CDR3nt: TGTGCCAGCAGTCACACGACAGATCTCTCTGGAAACACCATATATTTT

d_gene: -
j_gene: TRBJ1-1
v_gene: TRBV10-2
abundance: -
CDR3aa: CASSAGGVNTEAFF
CDR3nt: TGCGCCAGCAGTGCGGGAGGGGTGAACACTGAAGCTTTCTTT

d_gene: -
j_gene: TRBJ1-1
v_gene: TRBV7-9
abundance: -
CDR3aa: CASSLSQGYTEAFF
CDR3nt: TGTGCCAGCAGCTTATCTCAGGGCTACACTGAAGCTTTCTTT

d_gene: -
j_gene: TRBJ2-3
v_gene: TRBV18
abundance: -
CDR3aa: CASSLGRGTDTQYF
CDR3nt: TGTGCCAGCTCACTCGGGCGGGGTACAGATACGCAGTATTTT

d_gene: TRBD1
j_gene: TRBJ1-4
v_gene: TRBV5-8
abundance: -
CDR3aa: CASSLDGTGNVGEKLFF
CDR3nt: TGTGCCAGCAGCTTGGACGGGACAGGAAATGTCGGGGAAAAACTGTTTTTT